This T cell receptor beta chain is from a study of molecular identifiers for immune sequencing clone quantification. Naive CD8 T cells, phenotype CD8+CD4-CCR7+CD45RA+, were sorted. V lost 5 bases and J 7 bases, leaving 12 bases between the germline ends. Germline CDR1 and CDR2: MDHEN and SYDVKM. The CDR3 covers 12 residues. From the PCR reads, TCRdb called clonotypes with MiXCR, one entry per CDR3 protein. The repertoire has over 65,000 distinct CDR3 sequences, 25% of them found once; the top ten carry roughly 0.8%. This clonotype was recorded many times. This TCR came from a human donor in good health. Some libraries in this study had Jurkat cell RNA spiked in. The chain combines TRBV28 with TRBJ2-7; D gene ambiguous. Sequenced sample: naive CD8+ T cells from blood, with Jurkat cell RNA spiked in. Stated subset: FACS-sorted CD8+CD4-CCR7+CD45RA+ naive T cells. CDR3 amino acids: CASSPLRWEQYF. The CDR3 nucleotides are TGTGCCAGCAGTCCCCTTAGATGGGAGCAGTACTTC.